The 6 T cell receptor beta chains listed next were all sequenced from one sample in a study of blood T cell repertoires in COVID-19. Some clones are missing from TCRdb's copy, which holds only in-frame ones; the method was immunoSEQ multiplex PCR. The sample holds about 88,000 clones, 90% seen once. Sequencing was carried out using peripheral blood. These receptors were obtained from a man younger than 30 with COVID-19, enrolled during active disease.

The DNA for the CDR3 is TGTGCCAGCAGCTTAGCTCCAGTCCCTTCGTTTGAAGCTTTCTTT. Translated: CASSLAPVPSFEAFF. The V call is TRBV11-2, the J call TRBJ1-1; D unresolved. This CDR3 has 15 residues. Germline V gene lookup returns CDR1 SGHAT and CDR2 FQNNGV. The V end lost 1 base, the J end lost 7 bases, and 16 bases lay between the germline ends.

The gene calls are TRBV6-5 and TRBJ2-7; 11 bases agree with TRBD2. This CDR3 is 14 amino acids long. Germline V gene sequence: CDR1 MNHEY, CDR2 SVGAGI. Trimming cost V 10 bases and J 7 bases; bases outside gene matches: 12. The CDR3 DNA is TGTGCCACAACGGGACTAGCGGCGGCGGAAGAGCAGTACTTC. Translated: CATTGLAAAEEQYF.

J is TRBJ2-3 and V is TRBV5-8; 8 bases are shared with TRBD2. The CDR3 is 15 amino acids. V gave up 4 bases and J gave up 2 bases; unmatched junction bases: 6. CDR1 SGHTS and CDR2 YDEGEE come from the germline V gene. The CDR3 region has the DNA TGTGCCAGCAGCCGGGGGGGGCTAACCACAGATACGCAGTATTTT. Its protein product is CASSRGGLTTDTQYF.

This clone was found once. The V gene is TRBV27, the J gene TRBJ2-3, with 9 nucleotides matching TRBD2. The CDR3 is made up of 18 amino acids. Trimming took 0 bases from V and 2 from J; bases not matched to a gene: 9. Germline loops: CDR1 MNHEY, CDR2 SMNVEV (reference sequence). The CDR3 reads CASSLSSLAGGNTDTQYF. CDR3 nucleotides: TGTGCCAGCAGTTTATCGAGCTTGGCGGGAGGGAACACAGATACGCAGTATTTT.

V gene TRBV28 combines with J gene TRBJ1-5, with 10 positions matching TRBD1. The V gene end was trimmed by 6 bases and the J gene end by 6 bases; junction bases not matched to a gene: 14. Per the germline V gene, CDR1 is MDHEN and CDR2 is SYDVKM. This CDR3 has 17 amino acids. CDR3 loop: CASSDPRGQGVSQPQHF. The CDR3 DNA follows: TGTGCCAGCAGCGACCCCAGAGGACAGGGGGTAAGTCAGCCCCAGCATTTT.

This clone was found once. The chain links TRBV7-2 to TRBJ2-3, with no clear D. CDR3 size: 15 residues. Germline-derived CDR1 and CDR2 are SGHTA and FQGNSA. The V and J ends lost 1 base and 7 bases respectively, with 15 bases between them. The CDR3 DNA reads as TGTGCCAGCAGCTTAGGTCCAGGCTTGCTTAATACGCAGTATTTT. Amino acids: CASSLGPGLLNTQYF.